This paragraph covers one T cell receptor beta chain sequence. This sample was taken from a study of blood T cell repertoires in COVID-19. About the study: From the United States, Italy and Spain came samples of acute and convalescent COVID-19.

CDR3 length equals 16 residues. V gave up 0 bases and J gave up 4 bases; unmatched junction bases: 6. Germline V gene data show CDR1 as LNHNV and CDR2 as YYDKDF (reference sequence). Libraries were prepared by immunoSEQ multiplex PCR; TCRdb keeps only in-frame clonotypes and omits some of them. Among around 100,000 clones, 80% to 95% were seen once, and the ten largest hold around 2.1%. The chain has TRBV15 and TRBJ2-7; 10 positions match TRBD1. This receptor was obtained from a man aged 50 to 59 with active COVID-19. Sequences were obtained from peripheral blood. Here the CDR3 DNA reads TGTGCCACCAGCAGAGATCTGGGACAGGGGAGGTACGAGCAGTACGTC. Translation: CATSRDLGQGRYEQYV.